This T cell receptor beta chain was identified during a study of pediatric ulcerative colitis. General study findings and limits: Repertoires came from total lymphocyte DNA, so rare subsets like regulatory T cells may be missed. Blood-rectal clonal overlap within each person was significantly higher in ulcerative colitis patients than controls.

At colonoscopy, a blood sample was also collected. Points on this clone: Antigen: not known.

Libraries were prepared by immunoSEQ multiplex PCR; TCRdb keeps only in-frame clonotypes and omits some of them. The sample contains around 68,000 clones, over 70% of which appear only once. CDR1 is SSHAT and CDR2 is FNYEAQ in the germline V gene (reference sequence). The CDR3 length is 16 residues. V lost 1 base to trimming and J lost 3 bases; unmatched junction nucleotides: 4. This chain joins TRBV7-7 and TRBJ2-1, with 9 bases fitting TRBD2. The sequenced sample was blood. This TCR was sampled from a boy younger than 18 with moderate ulcerative colitis. Here the CDR3 DNA reads TGTGCCAGCAGCTTAGGACGGCGGGAGGGCTACAATGAGCAGTTCTTC. This codes for CASSLGRREGYNEQFF.